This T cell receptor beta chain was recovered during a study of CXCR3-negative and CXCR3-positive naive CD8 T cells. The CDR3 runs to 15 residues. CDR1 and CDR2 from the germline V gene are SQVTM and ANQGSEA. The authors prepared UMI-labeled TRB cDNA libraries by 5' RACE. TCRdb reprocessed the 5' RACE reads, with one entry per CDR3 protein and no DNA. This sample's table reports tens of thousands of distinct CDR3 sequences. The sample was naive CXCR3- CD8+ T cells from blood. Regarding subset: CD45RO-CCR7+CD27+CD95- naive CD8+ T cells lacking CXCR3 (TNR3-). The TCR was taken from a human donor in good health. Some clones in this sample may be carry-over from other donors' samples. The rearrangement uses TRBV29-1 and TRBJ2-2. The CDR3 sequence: CSVESGSSNTGELFF.